The clone carrying this T cell receptor (beta chain) was observed a handful of times. No antigen is known for it. Germline and junction disagree at one end, which may indicate a read error. Regions amplified from RNA transcripts were the TCR beta CDR3 regions. The study used the HTBI primer set for a first-round RT-PCR of the TCR CDR3. TCRdb recomputed calls from the multiplex PCR reads with MiXCR, one row per CDR3 protein. Of roughly 99,000 distinct CDR3 sequences listed, about 15% are singletons. The germline gives CDR1 MDHEN, CDR2 SYDVKM. The CDR3 length is 12 residues. The sample originates from a study of T cells in Graves' hyperthyroidism and ophthalmopathy. Study outcomes and limitations: In blood, most of the thyroid clonotypes expanded above 0.001 were also present. Prediction of ophthalmopathy progression came a median roughly 7.1 months pre-onset.

Patients with uncontrolled infections, other autoimmune diseases, pregnancy or lactation were excluded. The chain employs TRBV28 and TRBJ2-5; 9 bases fit TRBD1. This clonotype was obtained from a woman aged 45 to 65 with Graves' hyperthyroidism. Sequencing was performed on blood. CDR3 protein: CASRVDRGILHF. The CDR3 DNA reads TGTGCCAGCAGGGTAGACAGGGGGATCTTGCACTTC. The full variable domain, rest sourced from reference TRBV28 and TRBJ2-5, is DVKVTQSSRYLVKRTGEKVFLECVQDMDHENMFWYRQDPGLGLRLIYFSYDVKMKEKGDIPEGYSVSREKKERFSLILESASTNQTSMYLCASRVDRGILHFGPGTRLLVL.